The 25 T cell receptor beta chains in this list originate from one sample, sequenced in a study of cytomegalovirus exposure and HLA in healthy donors. In the PCR, 60 Vbeta and 13 Jbeta primers were used. The method was immunoSEQ multiplex PCR; TCRdb's version includes in-frame clones alone and lacks a portion of them. The table lists under 150,000 clones, about 80% of them singletons. Sequencing used PBMCs. The receptors here all came from a man in his forties or fifties in good health and CMV-seropositive.

The chain has TRBV6-4 and TRBJ2-1; D ambiguous. CDR1 MRHNA and CDR2 SNTAGT come from the germline V gene. The CDR3 contains 13 residues. Trimming removed 0 bases from V and 8 bases from J, with 8 bases in between. The CDR3 nucleotides read TGTGCCAGCAGTGACTCGATCCGGGATGAGCAGTTCTTC. Encoded protein: CASSDSIRDEQFF.

The V and J genes are TRBV5-1 and TRBJ1-1, with 8 bases identical to TRBD1. Germline V gene sequence: CDR1 SGHRS, CDR2 YFSETQ. The CDR3 spans 14 residues. The V gene end was trimmed by 4 bases and the J gene end by 4 bases; junction bases not matched to a gene: 6. Here the CDR3 DNA reads TGCGCCAGCAGCATCGGACAGGGAGGCACTGAAGCTTTCTTT. Its translation: CASSIGQGGTEAFF.

The chain carries TRBV4-1 and TRBJ2-7; TRBD2 matches at 9 bases. Losses at the gene ends were 3 bases for V and 4 bases for J; bases not matched to a gene: 7. The CDR3 runs to 15 residues. Germline V gene sequence: CDR1 MGHRA, CDR2 YSYEKL. CDR3 region: CASSHASGVEYEQYF. CDR3 sequence (DNA): TGCGCCAGCAGCCACGCTAGCGGGGTAGAGTACGAGCAGTACTTC.

This clone came up once. The chain has TRBV19 and TRBJ2-1; 11 bases fit TRBD2. Trimming took 6 bases from V and 9 from J; bases not matched to a gene: 10. The CDR3 has 15 residues. Germline V gene data show CDR1 as LNHDA and CDR2 as SQIVND (reference sequence). The CDR3 protein is CASRPTSGARAEQFF. CDR3 in DNA: TGTGCCAGTAGACCGACTAGCGGGGCCCGGGCTGAGCAGTTCTTC.

The rearrangement links TRBV6-5 to TRBJ2-2; D is ambiguous. This CDR3 contains 12 residues. Trimming removed 7 bases at V and 0 bases at J, with 3 bases between. Germline CDR1 is MNHEY and CDR2 is SVGAGI. CDR3 protein: CASTTNTGELFF. The CDR3 DNA is TGTGCCAGCACAACGAACACCGGGGAGCTGTTTTTT.

The rearrangement links TRBV6-1 to TRBJ2-7, with 10 bases fitting TRBD2. Unmatched junction bases numbered 8, after V lost 5 bases and J lost 4 bases. The CDR3 contains 15 residues. CDR1 is MNHNS and CDR2 is SASEGT in the germline V gene. As DNA, the CDR3 is TGTGCCAGCAGTTTCCGGACTAGCGGACTGTACGAGCAGTACTTC. Translated: CASSFRTSGLYEQYF.

The rearrangement uses TRBV5-1 and TRBJ2-5; D not certain. The end of the DNA fits TRBJ2-7 better, so the J call may be wrong. The CDR3 runs to 13 residues. Per germline, CDR1 SGHRS and CDR2 YFSETQ. CDR3 in DNA: TGCGCCAGCAGCTTGGCCCTCTCCTACGAGCAGTACTTC. It codes for CASSLALSYEQYF.

This clone was detected only once. One end of the junction is discordant with germline, which a read error may explain. Other DNA sequences within the sample encode an identical CDR3. The chain employs TRBV11-3 and TRBJ1-5; TRBD1 matches 8 bases. This CDR3 has 15 residues. Germline assignment: CDR1 SGHNT and CDR2 YENEEA. The CDR3 nucleotides read TGTGCCAGCAGCTTCGACAGGGGTGGCAACCAGCCCCAGCATTTT. Its protein product is CASSFDRGGNQPQHF.

The rearrangement joins TRBV7-9 to TRBJ2-2, with a weak D call TRBD1 (5 bases). Germline V lookup: CDR1 SEHNR, CDR2 FQNEAQ (reference sequence). There are 14 residues in the CDR3. The germline V and J ends were trimmed by 3 bases and 3 bases, with 8 bases remaining between them. The CDR3 DNA reads as TGTGCCAGCAGCTTTGGCAGGGACACCGGGGAGCTGTTTTTT. This translates into CASSFGRDTGELFF.

This sequence joins TRBV6-6 and TRBJ2-7; 8 positions match TRBD1. The V gene end was trimmed by 5 bases and the J gene end by 3 bases; junction bases not matched to a gene: 6. CDR3 size: 14 residues. The germline gives CDR1 MNHNY, CDR2 SVGAGI (reference sequence). This CDR3 reads CASSLRTGYYEQYF. CDR3 sequence (DNA): TGTGCCAGCAGTCTGCGGACAGGGTACTACGAGCAGTACTTC.

The chain is built from TRBV2 and TRBJ1-1; 7 bases are a match to TRBD1. The V segment lost 4 bases and the J segment 3 bases; nucleotides outside the gene matches: 5. The CDR3 is made up of 14 amino acids. The germline CDR1 and CDR2 sequences are SNHLY and FYNNEI. CDR3 DNA sequence: TGTGCCAGCAGTGTACAGGGGCGGGACACTGAAGCTTTCTTT. Translation gives CASSVQGRDTEAFF.

V and J are TRBV7-9 and TRBJ1-1; possible D gene TRBD1, 6 bases. The CDR3 extends over 14 amino acids. Germline V lookup: CDR1 SEHNR, CDR2 FQNEAQ (reference sequence). The germline V and J ends were trimmed by 5 bases and 1 base, with 11 bases remaining between them. As DNA, the CDR3 is TGTGCCAGCAGCCGAGAGGACAGGAACACTGAAGCTTTCTTT. Its protein is CASSREDRNTEAFF.

This clone was recorded only once. The chain couples TRBV5-1 to TRBJ2-4; 12 bases line up with TRBD2. CDR3 size: 17 residues. CDR1 and CDR2 from the germline V gene are SGHRS and YFSETQ. Trimming took 0 bases from V and 0 from J; bases not matched to a gene: 1. This CDR3 is CASSLGLAGVAKNIQYF. CDR3 nucleotides: TGCGCCAGCAGCTTGGGACTAGCGGGAGTAGCCAAAAACATTCAGTACTTC. Full variable domain (outside the CDR3, taken from reference TRBV5-1 and TRBJ2-4): KAGVTQTPRYLIKTRGQQVTLSCSPISGHRSVSWYQQTPGQGLQFLFEYFSETQRNKGNFPGRFSGRQFSNSRSEMNVSTLELGDSALYLCASSLGLAGVAKNIQYFGAGTRLSVL.

This sequence joins TRBV6-1 and TRBJ2-6, with D possibly being TRBD2 (5 bases). CDR3 length equals 18 residues. Germline values: CDR1 MNHNS, CDR2 SASEGT. Trimming shortened V by 4 bases and J by 0 bases, and 16 bases separated the two germline ends. For the CDR3, the DNA is TGTGCCAGCAGTGGTATCGGAGGAATCTTCTCTGGGGCCAACGTCCTGACTTTC. Its translation: CASSGIGGIFSGANVLTF.

This clone was found once. The rearrangement uses TRBV27 and TRBJ2-7; TRBD2 aligns across 7 bases. The germline V gene has CDR1 MNHEY and CDR2 SMNVEV (reference sequence). J gave up 3 bases and V 6 bases, and 17 bases lay outside the gene matches. CDR3 size: 17 residues. For the CDR3, the DNA is TGTGCCAGCAGCTCCGGATGGGTCTATCGGGAGGACTACGAGCAGTACTTC. Protein product: CASSSGWVYREDYEQYF.

The chain employs TRBV18 and TRBJ1-2; 10 bases map to TRBD1. V was clipped by 6 bases and J by 1 base; unmatched bases: 5. In germline, CDR1 is KGHSH, CDR2 LQKENI. The CDR3 contains 15 residues. The CDR3 DNA reads as TGTGCCAGCTCGTTGACAGGGGGCAATAACTATGGCTACACCTTC. Translation: CASSLTGGNNYGYTF.

V and J are TRBV7-9 and TRBJ2-5; 9 positions match TRBD1. The CDR3 loop spans 15 amino acids. Germline CDR1 reads SEHNR; CDR2 reads FQNEAQ (reference sequence). The junction had 8 bases not matched to a gene; V was cut back by 5 bases and J by 4 bases. The CDR3 nucleotides are TGTGCCAGCAGCGGTAATCGGGACAGGGTAGAGACCCAGTACTTC. Its protein is CASSGNRDRVETQYF. The whole variable domain, filled in from reference TRBV7-9 and TRBJ2-5, reads DTGVSQNPRHKITKRGQNVTFRCDPISEHNRLYWYRQTLGQGPEFLTYFQNEAQLEKSRLLSDRFSAERPKGSFSTLEIQRTEQGDSAMYLCASSGNRDRVETQYFGPGTRLLVL.

The rearrangement joins TRBV30 to TRBJ1-2, with a tentative D call TRBD1 (5 bases). Looked up from germline, CDR1 is GTSNPN and CDR2 is SVGIG (reference sequence). The length of the CDR3 is 12 residues. V shed 0 bases and J shed 6 bases, with 8 bases lying between them. The CDR3 nucleotides read TGTGCCTGGAGTGTAACCAGGGATGGCTACACCTTC. Residues: CAWSVTRDGYTF.

The rearrangement links TRBV5-6 to TRBJ2-7; D is possibly TRBD2 (5 bases). Germline CDR1 and CDR2: SGHDT and YYEEEE. V shed 1 base and J shed 5 bases, with 16 bases lying between them. The CDR3 loop spans 15 amino acids. The CDR3 DNA follows: TGTGCCAGCAGCTTGTGGCTAGCCTTCGCCGACGAGCAGTACTTC. Its protein is CASSLWLAFADEQYF.

The chain is built from TRBV19 and TRBJ2-7, with D maybe TRBD1 (5 bases). V lost 0 bases, J lost 3 bases, and 12 bases lay in between. This CDR3 region has 15 residues. Germline assignment: CDR1 LNHDA and CDR2 SQIVND (reference sequence). The CDR3 region is CASSIERTSSYEQYF. The CDR3 DNA reads as TGTGCCAGTAGTATAGAAAGGACATCTAGCTACGAGCAGTACTTC.

The V call is TRBV5-1, the J call TRBJ1-6, with 9 bases matching TRBD1. CDR1 and CDR2 from the germline V gene are SGHRS and YFSETQ. V was pared by 5 bases and J by 6 bases, with 3 bases of the junction left unmatched. There are 14 residues in the CDR3. As DNA, the CDR3 is TGCGCCAGCAGGACGGGACAGGGTAATTCACCCCTCCACTTT. Its protein is CASRTGQGNSPLHF.

A single count supports this clone. The rearrangement links TRBV5-1 to TRBJ2-3; 10 nucleotides match TRBD2. There are 17 residues in the CDR3. Germline V CDR1 and CDR2: SGHRS, YFSETQ. Germline trimming cut 5 bases from V and 6 bases from J; bases unmatched to any gene: 15. The CDR3 nucleotides are TGCGCCAGCAGTCGCGAGCGGATAGCGGGGGGCCACGATACGCAGTATTTT. Amino acid sequence: CASSRERIAGGHDTQYF.

The rearrangement links TRBV11-2 to TRBJ2-1; D unresolved. CDR1 and CDR2 from the germline V gene are SGHAT and FQNNGV. V lost 0 bases and J lost 10, with 13 bases in between. The CDR3 has 14 amino acids. In nucleotides, the CDR3 is TGTGCCAGCAGCTTAGATATAGGTCTACTAGAGCAGTTCTTC. This translates into CASSLDIGLLEQFF.

The rearrangement joins TRBV7-8 to TRBJ2-5; the D gene is possibly TRBD2 (7 bases). The germline V and J ends were trimmed by 2 bases and 4 bases, with 17 bases remaining between them. Germline CDR1 SGHVS, CDR2 FQNEAQ. This CDR3 has 16 amino acids. The CDR3: CASSLWVRGRRETQYF. CDR3 nucleotide sequence: TGTGCCAGCAGCTTATGGGTGCGGGGGCGCAGAGAGACCCAGTACTTC. The full variable domain, completed using reference TRBV7-8 and TRBJ2-5, is GAGVSQSPRYKVAKRGQDVALRCDPISGHVSLFWYQQALGQGPEFLTYFQNEAQLDKSGLPSDRFFAERPEGSVSTLKIQRTQQEDSAVYLCASSLWVRGRRETQYFGPGTRLLVL.

This CDR3 is CAGGQPQHF. Written as DNA, the CDR3 is TGTGCGGGAGGCCAGCCCCAGCATTTT. The rearrangement links TRBV19 to TRBJ1-5; the D is unclear. Germline CDR1 reads LNHDA; CDR2 reads SQIVND (reference sequence). The CDR3 totals 9 residues.